One T cell receptor beta chain is described in this entry. Its antigen is currently unknown. Looked up from germline, CDR1 is MGHRA and CDR2 is YSYEKL. This CDR3 comprises 17 residues. With V trimmed by 4 bases and J by 7 bases, 8 bases remained unmatched. These data are taken from a study of cytomegalovirus exposure and HLA in healthy donors. The study's findings and limits: Later analysis demonstrated an association between a missense DCLRE1C variant and TCR beta V- and J-gene trimming.

PCR primers comprised 60 Vbeta and 13 Jbeta primers. Sequencing was performed with immunoSEQ multiplex PCR; in TCRdb, only in-frame clones are kept and a portion is missing. Of 200,000 to 250,000 clones in the sample, more than 75% were seen once. The sequence derives from a woman in her 40s in good health and CMV-seronegative. Material for sequencing was PBMCs. V and J are TRBV4-1 and TRBJ2-1; 15 nucleotides agree with TRBD2. The CDR3, as DNA: TGCGCCAGCAGCCCTCATCCGGGACTAGCGGGAGGAAATGAGCAGTTCTTC. It is translated as CASSPHPGLAGGNEQFF.